One and the same sample provided the 5 T cell receptor beta chains below, sequenced in a study of cytomegalovirus exposure and HLA in healthy donors. Primers: 60 Vbeta forward and 13 Jbeta reverse. The assay was immunoSEQ multiplex PCR, and TCRdb's table has in-frame clones only and misses some. This sample yields about 180,000 clones, of which 80% are seen a single time; around 1.9% belongs to the top ten. Sequenced input: PBMCs. The receptors stem from a woman under 40 in good health and CMV-seronegative.

This clone was counted a few times. The chain joins TRBV5-6 to TRBJ1-2; D not certain. CDR3 length: 15 amino acids. Germline CDR1 is SGHDT and CDR2 is YYEEEE. Trimming left V 1 base short and J 3 bases short, with 13 bases between. CDR3 nucleotides: TGTGCCAGCAGCTTGCACCCCCAGGAGGACTATGGCTACACCTTC. Amino acid sequence: CASSLHPQEDYGYTF.

The chain carries TRBV5-6 and TRBJ2-5, with D possibly matching TRBD2 (5 bases). Germline CDR1 is SGHDT and CDR2 is YYEEEE. The CDR3 is 18 residues long. Trimming took off 5 bases at V and 0 bases at J, with 23 bases between the two ends. CDR3 nucleotides: TGTGCCAGCAGTTCCGGACTGTTGACGTATCGGTACCAAGAGACCCAGTACTTC. Amino acids: CASSSGLLTYRYQETQYF.

This chain links TRBV6-1 with TRBJ1-2, with D unresolved. Deletions cut 1 base from V and 4 bases from J, with 7 bases between. This CDR3 region has 13 residues. The germline CDR1 and CDR2 sequences are MNHNS and SASEGT. The CDR3 nucleotides are TGTGCCAGCAGTGAAGGGCTCAGCTATGGCTACACCTTC. Its protein product is CASSEGLSYGYTF.

The count of this clone is one. The chain recombines TRBV7-6 with TRBJ2-5; 7 bases fit TRBD1. The better agreement between TRBJ2-7 and the DNA end casts doubt on the J call. Germline V gene data show CDR1 as SGHVS and CDR2 as FNYEAQ. This CDR3 contains 14 residues. CDR3 region: CASSSVQGSGEQYF. Here the CDR3 DNA reads TGTGCCAGCAGCTCGGTACAGGGGTCGGGCGAGCAGTACTTC.

The J gene is TRBJ2-5, the V gene TRBV29-1; tentative D call: TRBD1 (6 bases). The germline V gene has CDR1 SQVTM and CDR2 ANQGSEA. This CDR3 has 13 amino acids. V lost 6 bases, J lost 1 base, and 12 bases lay in between. CDR3 sequence reads: CSVGAGVQETQYF. The CDR3 DNA reads as TGCAGCGTGGGGGCCGGGGTCCAAGAGACCCAGTACTTC.